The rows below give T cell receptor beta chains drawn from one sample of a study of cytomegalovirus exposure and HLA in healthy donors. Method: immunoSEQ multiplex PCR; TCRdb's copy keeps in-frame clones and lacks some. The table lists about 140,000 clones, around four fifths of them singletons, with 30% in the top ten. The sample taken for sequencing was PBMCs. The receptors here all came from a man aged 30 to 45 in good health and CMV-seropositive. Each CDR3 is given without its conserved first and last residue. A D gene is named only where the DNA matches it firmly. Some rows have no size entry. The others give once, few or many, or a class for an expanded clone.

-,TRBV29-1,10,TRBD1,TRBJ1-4,SASGGSEKLF
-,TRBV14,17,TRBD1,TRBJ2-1,ASSAGQGGPMSSYNEQF
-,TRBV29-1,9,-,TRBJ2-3,SVVATDTQY
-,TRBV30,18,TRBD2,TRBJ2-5,AWSVPRLAGTSPDQETQY
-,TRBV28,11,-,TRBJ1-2,ASSPPYSYGYT
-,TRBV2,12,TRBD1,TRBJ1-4,ASRHRGRGEKLF
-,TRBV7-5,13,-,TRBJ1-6,VRSLGAGFNSPLH
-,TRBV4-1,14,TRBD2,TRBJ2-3,ASSPRGGTSTDTQY
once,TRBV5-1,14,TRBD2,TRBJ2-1,ASSSGTSGLYNEQF
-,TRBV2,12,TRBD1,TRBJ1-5,ASKGQGRNQPQH
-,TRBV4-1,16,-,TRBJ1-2,ASSQDPAGTSRNYGYT
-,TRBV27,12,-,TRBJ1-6,ASSSVGTVSPLH
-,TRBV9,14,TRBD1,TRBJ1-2,ASSAGTGFTNYGYT
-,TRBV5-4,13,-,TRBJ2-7,ASSSPDWSSYEQY
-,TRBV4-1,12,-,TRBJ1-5,ASSQGVGDQPQH
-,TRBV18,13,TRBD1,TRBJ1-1,ASSPLEGANTEAF
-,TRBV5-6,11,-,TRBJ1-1,ASISGPGPEAF
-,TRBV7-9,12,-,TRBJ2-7,ASSNTGWPYEQY
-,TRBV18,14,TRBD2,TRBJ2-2,ASSPLAGANTGELF
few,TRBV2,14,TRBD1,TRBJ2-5,ASTDRDRVVEETQY
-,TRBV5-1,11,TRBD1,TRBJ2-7,ASSTDRGGEQY
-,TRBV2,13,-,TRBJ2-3,ASSEGTAARDTQY
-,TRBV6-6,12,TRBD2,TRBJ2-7,ASSNPSGGYEQY
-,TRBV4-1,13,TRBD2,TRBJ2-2,ASSQEGGKTGELF
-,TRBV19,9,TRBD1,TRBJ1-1,ASTRGLEAF
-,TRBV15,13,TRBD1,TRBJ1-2,ATSRGGQGGYGYT
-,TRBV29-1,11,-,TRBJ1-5,SVEGRVNQPQH
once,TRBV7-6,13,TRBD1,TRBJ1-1,ASSLATGADTEAF
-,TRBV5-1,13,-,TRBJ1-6,ASSLDSSYNSPLH
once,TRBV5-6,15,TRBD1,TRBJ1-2,ASTLYGGTGYGDGYT
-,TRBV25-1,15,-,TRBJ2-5,ASSGPLLVPGGETQY
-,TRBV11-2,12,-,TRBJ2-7,ASSPSLAPYEQY
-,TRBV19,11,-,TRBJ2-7,ASSTGQAGGQY
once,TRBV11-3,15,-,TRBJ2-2,ASSPQTGSVGTGELF
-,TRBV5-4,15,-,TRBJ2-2,ASSLAAKGRFTGELF
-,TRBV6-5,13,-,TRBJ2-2,ASSGWGTNTGELF
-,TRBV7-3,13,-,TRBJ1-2,ASSLTGRGDYGYT